These 22 T cell receptor beta chains were all obtained from the same sample, sequenced in a study of cytomegalovirus exposure and HLA in healthy donors. The PCR was carried out with 60 Vbeta primers and 13 Jbeta primers. This table comes from immunoSEQ multiplex PCR, and its TCRdb copy is limited to in-frame clones, with some not included. Among about 200,000 clones listed, more than 60% were seen once. The sample taken for sequencing was PBMCs. All receptors come from a man between 40 and 49 years old in good health and CMV-seronegative.

The J gene is TRBJ2-7, the V gene TRBV7-8; D is possibly TRBD2 (5 bases). With 3 bases removed from V and 0 bases from J, the gap between germline ends came to 15 bases. The CDR3 spans 16 residues. The germline V gene has CDR1 SGHVS and CDR2 FQNEAQ. The CDR3 here is CASSFPRTRSSYEQYF. The CDR3 DNA sequence: TGTGCCAGCAGCTTCCCCCGGACTCGAAGCTCCTACGAGCAGTACTTC.

The V gene is TRBV6-1, the J gene TRBJ2-7; 12 bases are shared with TRBD2. The germline V gene has CDR1 MNHNS and CDR2 SASEGT. This CDR3 spans 14 amino acids. J gave up 4 bases and V 6 bases, and 4 bases lay outside the gene matches. The CDR3 nucleotides read TGTGCCAGCAGCCTAGCGGGGGGGAGTTACGAGCAGTACTTC. Translated: CASSLAGGSYEQYF.

The chain recombines TRBV9 with TRBJ2-3, with D hard to call. The CDR3 is 13 residues long. The germline CDR1 and CDR2 sequences are SGDLS and YYNGEE. The V end lost 6 bases, the J end lost 6 bases, and 14 bases lay between the germline ends. The DNA of the CDR3 is TGTGCCAGCACCCCCCCCGAGAGTGATACGCAGTATTTT. Translated, it gives CASTPPESDTQYF.

The rearrangement joins TRBV27 to TRBJ2-6; no clear D. V was trimmed by 6 bases and J by 4 bases, leaving 7 bases between them. Germline assignment: CDR1 MNHEY and CDR2 SMNVEV (reference sequence). There are 13 residues in the CDR3. The CDR3 spells CASRFVGANVLTF. In DNA, the CDR3 is TGTGCCAGCAGATTCGTAGGGGCCAACGTCCTGACTTTC.

This chain links TRBV5-1 with TRBJ2-3, with 7 bases matching TRBD1. This CDR3 has 17 amino acids. CDR1 SGHRS and CDR2 YFSETQ come from the germline V gene. Losses at the gene ends were 9 bases for V and 6 bases for J; bases not matched to a gene: 22. As DNA, the CDR3 is TGCGCCACCCAAACAGGGGCTGCTGGCCTTGGAGCTGATACGCAGTATTTT. Translating it yields CATQTGAAGLGADTQYF.

J is TRBJ2-2 and V is TRBV5-4; D possibly corresponds to TRBD1 (6 bases). V shed 0 bases and J shed 6 bases, with 9 bases lying between them. The germline V gene encodes CDR1 SGHNT and CDR2 YYREEE (reference sequence). This CDR3 is built from 14 residues. CDR3 sequence: CASSLGGGPGELFF. In DNA form, the CDR3 reads TGTGCCAGCAGCTTGGGAGGGGGACCCGGGGAGCTGTTTTTT. Drawing the rest from reference TRBV5-4 and TRBJ2-2, the complete variable domain is ETGVTQSPTHLIKTRGQQVTLRCSSQSGHNTVSWYQQALGQGPQFIFQYYREEENGRGNFPPRFSGLQFPNYSSELNVNALELDDSALYLCASSLGGGPGELFFGEGSRLTVL.

The CDR3 coding sequence is TGCGCCAGCAGCCAAGACAGGGAACAGCCCCAGCATTTT. Protein product: CASSQDREQPQHF. J is TRBJ1-5 and V is TRBV4-1; D may be TRBD1 (5 bases). Trimming took 0 bases from V and 7 from J, leaving 7 bases between them. In germline, CDR1 is MGHRA, CDR2 YSYEKL. This CDR3 contains 13 residues.

The chain couples TRBV4-1 to TRBJ2-3, with 10 bases identical to TRBD2. Trimming took 1 base from V and 3 from J; bases not matched to a gene: 10. The germline CDR1 and CDR2 sequences are MGHRA and YSYEKL. The CDR3 is 18 amino acids. CDR3 nucleotide sequence: TGCGCCAGCAGCCAAGGGCTAGCGGGAGTACTTGGAACAGATACGCAGTATTTT. Protein: CASSQGLAGVLGTDTQYF.

The V and J genes are TRBV27 and TRBJ2-7; 11 bases are shared with TRBD2. The CDR3 is 12 amino acids. Germline V lookup: CDR1 MNHEY, CDR2 SMNVEV (reference sequence). V shed 5 bases, J shed 10 bases, and the junction held 4 bases outside the gene matches. This chain's CDR3 is CASSTSGRSQYF. CDR3 coding DNA: TGTGCCAGCAGTACTAGCGGGAGAAGTCAGTACTTC.

The chain joins TRBV10-3 to TRBJ2-7; 10 nucleotides line up with TRBD1. The V gene's germline CDR1 is ENHRY and CDR2 SYGVKD. The ends lost 8 bases at V and 4 bases at J; junction bases unmatched: 5. The CDR3 extends over 13 amino acids. CDR3 sequence: CAIWGTGEYEQYF. Here the CDR3 DNA reads TGTGCCATCTGGGGGACAGGGGAGTACGAGCAGTACTTC.

The chain joins TRBV28 to TRBJ2-7; 7 bases line up with TRBD1. Looked up from germline, CDR1 is MDHEN and CDR2 is SYDVKM. CDR3 length equals 14 residues. V gave up 6 bases and J gave up 1 base; unmatched junction bases: 6. Written as DNA, the CDR3 is TGTGCCAGCAGAACGGGACAGCGATCCTACGAGCAGTACTTC. Translating gives CASRTGQRSYEQYF.

The genes are TRBV19 and TRBJ1-1; 7 bases are shared with TRBD1. V trimming: 3 bases; J trimming: 5 bases; junction bases outside the gene matches: 6. CDR1 and CDR2 (germline): LNHDA, SQIVND (reference sequence). CDR3 length: 14 amino acids. CDR3 protein: CASSMGQRGTEAFF. CDR3 DNA sequence: TGTGCCAGTAGTATGGGACAGCGGGGGACTGAAGCTTTCTTT. Full variable domain (missing parts from reference TRBV19 and TRBJ1-1): DGGITQSPKYLFRKEGQNVTLSCEQNLNHDAMYWYRQDPGQGLRLIYYSQIVNDFQKGDIAEGYSVSREKKESFPLTVTSAQKNPTAFYLCASSMGQRGTEAFFGQGTRLTVV.

The rearrangement joins TRBV2 to TRBJ1-4, with 8 positions matching TRBD1. The ends lost 5 bases at V and 4 bases at J; junction bases unmatched: 9. This CDR3 is 16 amino acids long. The germline gives CDR1 SNHLY, CDR2 FYNNEI. The CDR3 DNA reads TGTGCCAGCAGTCACCCGGAGGGACAGGTTAATGAAAAACTGTTTTTT. This encodes CASSHPEGQVNEKLFF. The full variable domain, its missing parts supplied by reference TRBV2 and TRBJ1-4, is EPEVTQTPSHQVTQMGQEVILRCVPISNHLYFYWYRQILGQKVEFLVSFYNNEISEKSEIFDDQFSVERPDGSNFTLKIRSTKLEDSAMYFCASSHPEGQVNEKLFFGSGTQLSVL.

The chain employs TRBV19 and TRBJ2-1, with 12 nucleotides matching TRBD2. Germline-derived CDR1 and CDR2 are LNHDA and SQIVND (reference sequence). With V trimmed by 1 base and J by 6 bases, 4 bases remained unmatched. The CDR3 spans 16 residues. CDR3 DNA sequence: TGTGCCAGTAGTATAGGGGCTAGCGGGGGGGTCAATGAGCAGTTCTTC. Translating it yields CASSIGASGGVNEQFF.

This clone was recorded a few times. In nucleotides, the CDR3 is TGTGCCAGCAGCCCTGCGTCTACCCGAGGCTACACCTTC. Translating gives CASSPASTRGYTF. J is TRBJ1-2 and V is TRBV7-2; D unresolved. The CDR3 sequence is 13 residues long. Germline values: CDR1 SGHTA, CDR2 FQGNSA. Deletions cut 5 bases from V and 8 bases from J, with 15 bases between.

The chain combines TRBV15 with TRBJ1-1, with TRBD1 matching 8 bases. Germline V gene lookup returns CDR1 LNHNV and CDR2 YYDKDF (reference sequence). With 4 bases clipped from V and 1 base from J, the junction kept 8 bases outside the gene matches. The CDR3 length is 16 residues. CDR3 coding DNA: TGTGCCACCAGCACCGACTTCCAGGGGGCGAACACTGAAGCTTTCTTT. Translation gives CATSTDFQGANTEAFF.

This chain uses TRBV7-3 with TRBJ1-2, with D tentatively TRBD1 (6 bases). Trimming took off 1 base at V and 6 bases at J, with 15 bases between the two ends. Germline values: CDR1 SGHTA, CDR2 FQGTGA. The length of the CDR3 is 15 residues. This chain's CDR3 is CASSLIHAGVDGYTF. CDR3 DNA sequence: TGTGCCAGCAGCTTAATTCATGCAGGGGTGGATGGCTACACCTTC.

In the case of this clone: Other DNA sequences of this sample code for an identical CDR3. The CDR3 protein is CATSRGGGRAHEQYF. Here the CDR3 DNA reads TGTGCCACCAGCAGAGGGGGCGGGAGGGCCCACGAGCAGTACTTC. V is TRBV15 and J is TRBJ2-7, with TRBD2 matching 9 bases. Per germline, CDR1 LNHNV and CDR2 YYDKDF (reference sequence). The CDR3 is 15 residues long. V shed 1 base and J 5 bases; nucleotides not matched to a gene: 6.

DNA for the CDR3: TGTGCCAGCAGCTTTAGCGGGGACGAGACCCAGTACTTC. Protein product: CASSFSGDETQYF. J is TRBJ2-5 and V is TRBV5-6; 8 nucleotides align to TRBD2. J was trimmed by 5 bases and V by 2 bases; bases with no gene match: 2. Per the germline V gene, CDR1 is SGHDT and CDR2 is YYEEEE. The CDR3 length is 13 residues.

The rearrangement uses TRBV9 and TRBJ2-3, with D tentatively TRBD2 (5 bases). There are 16 residues in the CDR3. Trimming stripped 4 bases from V and 0 bases from J, with 15 bases between. Looked up from germline, CDR1 is SGDLS and CDR2 is YYNGEE. The CDR3 nucleotides read TGTGCCAGCAGCCCCAGGACTGATTCTAGCACAGATACGCAGTATTTT. It codes for CASSPRTDSSTDTQYF.

The chain has TRBV5-6 and TRBJ2-3; 10 bases agree with TRBD2. The V segment lost 4 bases and the J segment 5 bases; nucleotides outside the gene matches: 10. Germline CDR1 SGHDT, CDR2 YYEEEE. The CDR3 loop spans 16 amino acids. CDR3 region: CASSLGLAGEGDTQYF. CDR3 bases: TGTGCCAGCAGCCTGGGGCTAGCGGGGGAGGGAGATACGCAGTATTTT.

CDR3 region: CASSKYTGGNQPQHF. The CDR3 nucleotides are TGTGCCAGCAGTAAATATACAGGGGGCAATCAGCCCCAGCATTTT. The chain couples TRBV2 to TRBJ1-5; 7 nucleotides match TRBD1. This CDR3 has 15 amino acids. Germline V gives CDR1 SNHLY, CDR2 FYNNEI. V shed 5 bases, J shed 2 bases, and the junction held 6 bases outside the gene matches.